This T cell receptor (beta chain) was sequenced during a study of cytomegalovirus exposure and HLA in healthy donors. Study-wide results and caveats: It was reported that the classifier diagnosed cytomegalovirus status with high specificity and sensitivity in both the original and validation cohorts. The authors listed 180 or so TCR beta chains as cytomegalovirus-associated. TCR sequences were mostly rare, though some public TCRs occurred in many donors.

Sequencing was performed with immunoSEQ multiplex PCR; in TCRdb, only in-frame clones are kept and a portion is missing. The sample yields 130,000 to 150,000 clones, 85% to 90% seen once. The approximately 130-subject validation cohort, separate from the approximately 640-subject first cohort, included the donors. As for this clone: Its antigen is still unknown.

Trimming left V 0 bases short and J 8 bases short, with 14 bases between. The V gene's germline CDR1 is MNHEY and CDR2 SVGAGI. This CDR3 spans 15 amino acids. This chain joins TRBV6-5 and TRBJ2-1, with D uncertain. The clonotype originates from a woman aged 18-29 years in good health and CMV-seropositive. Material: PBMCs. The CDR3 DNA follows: TGTGCCAGCAGTTACTCAGCTTTTCGGTTTGATGAGCAGTTCTTC. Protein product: CASSYSAFRFDEQFF.